A selection of T cell receptor beta chains follows, all from one sample in a study of CD8 T cells in ankylosing spondylitis. One entry per CDR3 protein results from TCRdb running MiXCR on the 5' RACE reads. This sample carries fewer than 250,000 distinct CDR3 sequences, roughly a third of them seen once, and the ten largest clones take around 4%. The sequenced material came from blood, either unsorted or a sorted T cell fraction (not recorded which). Source of these receptors: a male donor with ankylosing spondylitis or in good health (not recorded which). The CDR3 runs from the conserved cysteine through the conserved F or W. Each record gives: V gene, clone size, J gene, D gene, CDR3 protein, CDR3 DNA. The D gene is left open where the match is weak. For some rows the clone size is stated as once, few or many, or as a class when expanded; others skip it.

v_gene: TRBV9
abundance: .
j_gene: TRBJ2-3
d_gene: .
CDR3aa: CASSGLGGADTQYF
CDR3nt: TGTGCCAGCAGCGGACTAGGCGGGGCAGATACGCAGTATTTT

v_gene: TRBV15
abundance: .
j_gene: TRBJ1-6
d_gene: TRBD1
CDR3aa: CATSRDRDRVSPLHF
CDR3nt: TGTGCCACCAGCAGAGATCGGGACAGGGTTTCACCCCTCCACTTT

v_gene: TRBV7-9
abundance: few
j_gene: TRBJ2-7
d_gene: TRBD1
CDR3aa: CATAGQGPSSYEQYF
CDR3nt: TGTGCCACCGCGGGACAGGGCCCTAGCTCCTACGAGCAGTACTTC

v_gene: TRBV5-1
abundance: .
j_gene: TRBJ2-3
d_gene: .
CDR3aa: CASSSSTGLTDTQYF
CDR3nt: TGCGCCAGCAGCTCCTCGACTGGGTTAACAGATACGCAGTATTTT

v_gene: TRBV7-2
abundance: few
j_gene: TRBJ2-7
d_gene: TRBD1
CDR3aa: CASSTGQGALRQYF
CDR3nt: TGTGCCAGCAGCACCGGACAGGGGGCGTTGCGGCAGTACTTC

v_gene: TRBV12-3/TRBV12-4
abundance: .
j_gene: TRBJ1-6
d_gene: TRBD1
CDR3aa: CASSLQGGASSPLHF
CDR3nt: TGTGCCAGCAGTTTGCAGGGGGGCGCGAGTTCACCCCTCCACTTT

v_gene: TRBV29-1
abundance: many
j_gene: TRBJ2-5
d_gene: TRBD2
CDR3aa: CSVRPTSGVGETQYF
CDR3nt: TGCAGCGTCCGCCCGACTAGCGGGGTAGGAGAGACCCAGTACTTC

v_gene: TRBV12-3/TRBV12-4
abundance: .
j_gene: TRBJ2-7
d_gene: .
CDR3aa: CASSSQGPNYEQYF
CDR3nt: TGTGCCAGCAGTTCTCAAGGGCCCAACTACGAGCAGTACTTC

v_gene: TRBV20-1
abundance: few
j_gene: TRBJ2-3
d_gene: TRBD2
CDR3aa: CSAETSGGTDTQYF
CDR3nt: TGCAGTGCCGAGACTAGCGGGGGGACAGATACGCAGTATTTT

v_gene: TRBV20-1
abundance: .
j_gene: TRBJ2-3
d_gene: TRBD2
CDR3aa: CSSRTSGEADTQYF
CDR3nt: TGCAGTTCTCGGACTAGCGGGGAGGCAGATACGCAGTATTTT

v_gene: TRBV9
abundance: few
j_gene: TRBJ2-1
d_gene: TRBD2
CDR3aa: CASSARGGGNEQFF
CDR3nt: TGTGCCAGCAGCGCGCGGGGGGGCGGGAATGAGCAGTTCTTC

v_gene: TRBV20-1
abundance: many
j_gene: TRBJ2-1
d_gene: TRBD1
CDR3aa: CSARGTGGLYNEQFF
CDR3nt: TGCAGTGCTAGGGGGACAGGGGGCCTCTACAATGAGCAGTTCTTC

v_gene: TRBV20-1
abundance: few
j_gene: TRBJ2-1
d_gene: TRBD2
CDR3aa: CSARKAGGQWYEQFF
CDR3nt: TGCAGTGCTAGAAAAGCGGGGGGGCAGTGGTATGAGCAGTTCTTC

v_gene: TRBV14
abundance: .
j_gene: TRBJ2-3
d_gene: .
CDR3aa: CASSQMPGDTQYF
CDR3nt: TGTGCCAGCAGCCAAATGCCGGGAGATACGCAGTATTTT

v_gene: TRBV5-1
abundance: once
j_gene: TRBJ2-2
d_gene: .
CDR3aa: CASRSNTGELFF
CDR3nt: TGCGCCAGCAGATCAAACACCGGGGAGCTGTTTTTT

v_gene: TRBV20-1
abundance: .
j_gene: TRBJ2-5
d_gene: .
CDR3aa: CSARDLLKGETQYF
CDR3nt: TGCAGTGCTAGAGATTTACTTAAGGGGGAGACCCAGTACTTC

v_gene: TRBV27
abundance: few
j_gene: TRBJ1-6
d_gene: .
CDR3aa: CASSLAGTTYNSPLHF
CDR3nt: TGTGCCAGCAGTTTAGCCGGGACAACATATAATTCACCCCTCCACTTT

v_gene: TRBV20-1
abundance: .
j_gene: TRBJ2-3
d_gene: .
CDR3aa: CSARHSTDTQYF
CDR3nt: TGCAGTGCTAGACACAGCACAGATACGCAGTATTTT

v_gene: TRBV3-1
abundance: .
j_gene: TRBJ2-7
d_gene: .
CDR3aa: CASSPDGLREQYF
CDR3nt: TGTGCCAGCAGCCCGGACGGTTTACGGGAGCAGTACTTC

v_gene: TRBV20-1
abundance: few
j_gene: TRBJ1-1
d_gene: TRBD1
CDR3aa: CSAQPDDRDGVSTEAFF
CDR3nt: TGCAGTGCCCAGCCCGATGACAGGGATGGGGTGAGCACTGAAGCTTTCTTT

v_gene: TRBV10-3
abundance: few
j_gene: TRBJ2-3
d_gene: .
CDR3aa: CAISESGSSTDTQYF
CDR3nt: TGTGCCATCAGTGAGTCCGGATCTAGCACAGATACGCAGTATTTT

v_gene: TRBV10-3
abundance: .
j_gene: TRBJ2-5
d_gene: .
CDR3aa: CAISESQQETQYF
CDR3nt: TGTGCCATCAGTGAGTCACAGCAAGAGACCCAGTACTTC

v_gene: TRBV20-1
abundance: .
j_gene: TRBJ1-2
d_gene: .
CDR3aa: CSARSDFGRQHYGYTF
CDR3nt: TGCAGTGCTAGAAGTGACTTTGGAAGGCAGCACTATGGCTACACCTTC

v_gene: TRBV3-1
abundance: few
j_gene: TRBJ2-7
d_gene: .
CDR3aa: CASSTSYEQYF
CDR3nt: TGTGCCAGCAGCACCTCCTACGAGCAGTACTTC

v_gene: TRBV28
abundance: .
j_gene: TRBJ2-7
d_gene: TRBD1
CDR3aa: CASSSRTGSSYEQYF
CDR3nt: TGTGCCAGCAGCTCCAGGACAGGTAGCTCCTACGAGCAGTACTTC

v_gene: TRBV6-5
abundance: .
j_gene: TRBJ2-1
d_gene: TRBD1
CDR3aa: CASSYSKFKGQGLNEQFF
CDR3nt: TGTGCCAGCAGTTACTCAAAGTTTAAGGGACAGGGGTTGAATGAGCAGTTCTTC

v_gene: TRBV20-1
abundance: .
j_gene: TRBJ1-1
d_gene: .
CDR3aa: CSAESSALGTEAFF
CDR3nt: TGCAGTGCTGAGTCTTCGGCCCTGGGCACTGAAGCTTTCTTT

v_gene: TRBV5-6
abundance: few
j_gene: TRBJ1-4
d_gene: TRBD1
CDR3aa: CASSWGQGEKLFF
CDR3nt: TGTGCCAGCAGCTGGGGACAGGGGGAAAAACTGTTTTTT

v_gene: TRBV10-3
abundance: .
j_gene: TRBJ2-3
d_gene: TRBD2
CDR3aa: CAISASAGGKDTQYF
CDR3nt: TGTGCCATCAGCGCTTCAGCGGGGGGGAAAGATACGCAGTATTTT